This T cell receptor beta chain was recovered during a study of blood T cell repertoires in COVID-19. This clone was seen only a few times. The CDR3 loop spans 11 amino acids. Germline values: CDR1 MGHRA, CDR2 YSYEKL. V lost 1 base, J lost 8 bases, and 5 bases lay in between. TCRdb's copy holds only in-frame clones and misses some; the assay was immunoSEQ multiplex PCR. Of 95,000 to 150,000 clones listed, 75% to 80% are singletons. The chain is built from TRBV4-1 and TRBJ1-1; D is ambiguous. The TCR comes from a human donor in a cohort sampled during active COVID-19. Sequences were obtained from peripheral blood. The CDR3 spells CASSQGQEAFF. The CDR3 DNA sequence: TGCGCCAGCAGCCAAGGACAAGAAGCTTTCTTT.